Listed here is a single T cell receptor beta chain. Its matching antigen is unknown. The immunoSEQ assay was v3. Sequencing used immunoSEQ multiplex PCR; TCRdb keeps in-frame clones, though not all of them. The sample lists approximately 95,000 clones, roughly 65% occurring once. The record originates from a study of TIL therapy for anti-PD-1-resistant metastatic lung cancer. General study findings and limits: The cohort had more treatment-naive, never-smoker and oncogene-addicted patients than typical.

Noted time point: pre-treatment sample, taken before nivolumab and TIL therapy. Most excised metastases sampled were pleural nodules or supraclavicular lymph nodes. Patients then received nivolumab; progressors got lymphodepletion, TIL and IL-2. Patients were adults with stage 4 NSCLC. V was clipped by 1 base and J by 2 bases, with 11 bases between them. The CDR3 contains 15 residues. CDR1 and CDR2 (germline): LGHNA, YSLEER. The chain joins TRBV4-3 to TRBJ1-2; D uncertain. The sequence came from a person aged 25-79 years with non-small cell lung cancer. The specimen comprised tumor tissue, sampled at baseline. CDR3 in DNA: TGCGCCAGCAGCCAAGGTATCAGCCTCAACTATGGCTACACCTTC. It translates to CASSQGISLNYGYTF.